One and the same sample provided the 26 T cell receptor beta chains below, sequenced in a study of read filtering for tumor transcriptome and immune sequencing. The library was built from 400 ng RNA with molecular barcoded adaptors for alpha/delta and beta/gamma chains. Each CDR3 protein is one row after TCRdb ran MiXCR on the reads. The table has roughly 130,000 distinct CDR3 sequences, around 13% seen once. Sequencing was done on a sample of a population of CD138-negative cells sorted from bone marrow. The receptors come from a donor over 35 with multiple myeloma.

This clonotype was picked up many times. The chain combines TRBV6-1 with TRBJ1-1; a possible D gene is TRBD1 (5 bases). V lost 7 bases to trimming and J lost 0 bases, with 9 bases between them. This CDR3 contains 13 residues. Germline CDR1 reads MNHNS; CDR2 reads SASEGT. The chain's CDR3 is CASIRTLNTEAFF. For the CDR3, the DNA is TGTGCCAGCATACGGACACTGAACACTGAAGCTTTCTTT.

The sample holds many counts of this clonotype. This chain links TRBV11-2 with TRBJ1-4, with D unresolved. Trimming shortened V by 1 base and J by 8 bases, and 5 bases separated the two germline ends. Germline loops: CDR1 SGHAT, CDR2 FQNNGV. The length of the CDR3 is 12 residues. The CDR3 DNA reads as TGTGCCAGCAGCTTAGTAGCGGAAAAACTGTTTTTT. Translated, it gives CASSLVAEKLFF.

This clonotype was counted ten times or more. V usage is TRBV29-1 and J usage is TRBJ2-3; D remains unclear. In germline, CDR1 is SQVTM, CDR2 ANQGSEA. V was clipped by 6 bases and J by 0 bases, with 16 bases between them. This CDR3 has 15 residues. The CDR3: CSVPPPRASTDTQYF. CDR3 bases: TGCAGCGTCCCCCCCCCAAGGGCAAGCACAGATACGCAGTATTTT.

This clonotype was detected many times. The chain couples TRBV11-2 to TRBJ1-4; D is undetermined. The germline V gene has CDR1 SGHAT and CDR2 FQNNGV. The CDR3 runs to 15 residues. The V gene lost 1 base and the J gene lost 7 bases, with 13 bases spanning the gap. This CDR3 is CASSLVAGFGEKLFF. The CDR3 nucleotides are TGTGCCAGCAGCTTAGTTGCGGGGTTCGGTGAAAAACTGTTTTTT.

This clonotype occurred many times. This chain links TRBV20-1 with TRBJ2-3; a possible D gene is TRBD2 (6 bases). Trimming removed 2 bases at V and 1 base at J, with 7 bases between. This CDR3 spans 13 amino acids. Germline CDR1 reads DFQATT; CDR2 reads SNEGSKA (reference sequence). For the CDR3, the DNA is TGCAGTGCTAGAACGGGGGGCACAGATACGCAGTATTTT. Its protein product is CSARTGGTDTQYF.

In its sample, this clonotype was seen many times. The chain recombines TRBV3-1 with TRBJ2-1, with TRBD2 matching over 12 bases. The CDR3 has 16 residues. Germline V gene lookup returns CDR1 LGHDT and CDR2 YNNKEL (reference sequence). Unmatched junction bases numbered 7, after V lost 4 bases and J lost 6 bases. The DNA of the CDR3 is TGTGCCAGCAGCCCAAGACTAGCGGGAGTTACCAATGAGCAGTTCTTC. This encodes CASSPRLAGVTNEQFF.

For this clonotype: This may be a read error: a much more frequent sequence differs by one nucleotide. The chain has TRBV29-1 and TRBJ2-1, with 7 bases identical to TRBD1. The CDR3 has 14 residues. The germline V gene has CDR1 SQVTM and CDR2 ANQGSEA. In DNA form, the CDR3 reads TGCAGCGTTGAAGCCTCCGAGGTGGACAGGCCCCCGTTGTTC. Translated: CSVEASEVDRPPLF.

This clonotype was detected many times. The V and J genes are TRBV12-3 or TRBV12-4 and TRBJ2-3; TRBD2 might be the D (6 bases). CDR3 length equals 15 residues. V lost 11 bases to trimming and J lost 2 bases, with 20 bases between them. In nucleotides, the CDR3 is TGTGCCGTTAGCGGCGGAGAGGGCCTCACAGATACGCAGTATTTT. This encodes CAVSGGEGLTDTQYF.

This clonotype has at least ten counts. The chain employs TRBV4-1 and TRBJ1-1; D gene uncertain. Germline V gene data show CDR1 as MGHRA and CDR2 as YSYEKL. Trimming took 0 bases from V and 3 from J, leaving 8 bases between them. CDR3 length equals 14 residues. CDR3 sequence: CASSQDLWDTEAFF. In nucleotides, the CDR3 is TGCGCCAGCAGCCAAGATCTTTGGGACACTGAAGCTTTCTTT.

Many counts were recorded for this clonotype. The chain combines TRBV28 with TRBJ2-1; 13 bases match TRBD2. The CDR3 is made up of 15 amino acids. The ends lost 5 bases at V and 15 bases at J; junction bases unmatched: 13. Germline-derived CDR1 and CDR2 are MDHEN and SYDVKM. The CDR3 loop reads CASSPFGLAGVLPFF. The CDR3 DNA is TGTGCCAGCAGTCCCTTCGGACTAGCGGGAGTATTACCGTTCTTC.

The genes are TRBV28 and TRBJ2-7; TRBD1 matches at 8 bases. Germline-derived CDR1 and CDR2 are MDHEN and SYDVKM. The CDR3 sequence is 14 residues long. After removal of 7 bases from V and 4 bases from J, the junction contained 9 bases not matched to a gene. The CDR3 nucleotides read TGTGCCAGCACCGACGGTCAGGGGGCGTACGAGCAGTACTTC. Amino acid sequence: CASTDGQGAYEQYF.

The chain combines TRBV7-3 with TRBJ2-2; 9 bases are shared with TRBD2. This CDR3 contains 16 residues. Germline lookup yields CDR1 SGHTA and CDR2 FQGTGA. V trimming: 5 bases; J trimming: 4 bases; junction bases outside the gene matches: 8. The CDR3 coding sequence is TGTGCCAGCAGCACGAATAGCGGGAGAAGCACCGGGGAGCTGTTTTTT. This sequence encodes CASSTNSGRSTGELFF.

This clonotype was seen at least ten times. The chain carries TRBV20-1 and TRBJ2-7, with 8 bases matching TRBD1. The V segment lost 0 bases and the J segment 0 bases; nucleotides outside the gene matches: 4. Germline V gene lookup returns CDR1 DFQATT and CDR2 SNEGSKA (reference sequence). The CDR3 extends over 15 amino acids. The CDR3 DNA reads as TGCAGTGCTAGAGATGGGACAGGAAGCTCCTACGAGCAGTACTTC. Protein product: CSARDGTGSSYEQYF.

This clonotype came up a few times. The CDR3: CSARSGSTGELFF. The CDR3 coding sequence is TGCAGTGCCAGATCCGGGTCCACCGGGGAGCTGTTTTTT. This rearrangement joins TRBV20-1 to TRBJ2-2, with D hard to call. Per the germline V gene, CDR1 is DFQATT and CDR2 is SNEGSKA (reference sequence). The CDR3 is made up of 13 amino acids. Deletions cut 6 bases from V and 4 bases from J, with 12 bases between.

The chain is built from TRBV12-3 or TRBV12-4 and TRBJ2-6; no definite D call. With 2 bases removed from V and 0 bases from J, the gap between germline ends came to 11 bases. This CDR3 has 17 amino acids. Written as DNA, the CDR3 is TGTGCCAGCAGTTTACAGGAAGGTGGCTCTGGGGCCAACGTCCTGACTTTC. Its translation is CASSLQEGGSGANVLTF.

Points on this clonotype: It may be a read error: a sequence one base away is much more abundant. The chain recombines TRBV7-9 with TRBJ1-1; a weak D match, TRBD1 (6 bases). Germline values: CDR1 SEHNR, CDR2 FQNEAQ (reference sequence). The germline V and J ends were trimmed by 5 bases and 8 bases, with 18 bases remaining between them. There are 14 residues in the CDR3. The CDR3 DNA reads TGTGCCAGCAGCCAAACTCGGGGGAGGGGGGAAGCTTTCTTT. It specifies CASSQTRGRGEAFF.

The CDR3 DNA reads as TGTGCCAGCAGCCGACAGGGTAGGGGGACCCAGTACTTC. It translates to CASSRQGRGTQYF. The V call is TRBV7-9, the J call TRBJ2-5; TRBD1 matches 7 bases. Germline CDR1 reads SEHNR; CDR2 reads FQNEAQ (reference sequence). V was clipped by 5 bases and J by 7 bases; unmatched bases: 7. The CDR3 extends over 13 amino acids.

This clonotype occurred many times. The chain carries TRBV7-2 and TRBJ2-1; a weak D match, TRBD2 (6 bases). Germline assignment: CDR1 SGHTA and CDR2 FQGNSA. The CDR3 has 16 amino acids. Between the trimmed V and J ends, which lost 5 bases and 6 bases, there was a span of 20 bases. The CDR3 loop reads CASSPQPGLTPNEQFF. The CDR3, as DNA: TGTGCCAGCAGCCCCCAACCGGGACTGACGCCCAATGAGCAGTTCTTC.

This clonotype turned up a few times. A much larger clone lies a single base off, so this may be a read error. This CDR3 is CASGLNQYTGELFF. The CDR3 nucleotides read TGTGCCAGCGGCTTGAACCAATACACCGGGGAGCTGTTTTTT. The chain recombines TRBV7-9 with TRBJ2-2, with unresolved D. The germline V gene has CDR1 SEHNR and CDR2 FQNEAQ (reference sequence). There are 14 residues in the CDR3.

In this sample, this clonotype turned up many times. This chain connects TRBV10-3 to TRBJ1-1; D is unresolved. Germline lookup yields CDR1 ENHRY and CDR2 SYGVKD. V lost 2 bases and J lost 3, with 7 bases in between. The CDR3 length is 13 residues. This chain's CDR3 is CAISEGVYTEAFF. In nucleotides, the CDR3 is TGTGCCATCAGTGAGGGGGTGTACACTGAAGCTTTCTTT.

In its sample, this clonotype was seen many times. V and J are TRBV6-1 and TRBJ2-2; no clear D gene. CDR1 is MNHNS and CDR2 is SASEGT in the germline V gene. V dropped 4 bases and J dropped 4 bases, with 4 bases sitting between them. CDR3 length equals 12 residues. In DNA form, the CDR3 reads TGTGCCAGCAGTGGGGGCACCGGGGAGCTGTTTTTT. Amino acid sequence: CASSGGTGELFF.

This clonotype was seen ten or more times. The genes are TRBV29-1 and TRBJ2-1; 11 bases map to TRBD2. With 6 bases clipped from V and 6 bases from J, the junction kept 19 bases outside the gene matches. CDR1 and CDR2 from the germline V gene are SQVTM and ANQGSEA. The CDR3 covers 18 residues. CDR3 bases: TGCAGCGTCGTGGTGTCACGCGGGACTAGCGGTAATCCCAATGAGCAGTTCTTC. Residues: CSVVVSRGTSGNPNEQFF.

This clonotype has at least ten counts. CDR3 loop: CASSYSIPSSNTEAFF. In DNA, the CDR3 is TGCGCCAGCAGCTACTCCATCCCCTCATCGAACACTGAAGCTTTCTTT. The chain couples TRBV5-1 to TRBJ1-1; D uncertain. This CDR3 contains 16 residues. V was trimmed by 3 bases and J by 1 base, leaving 16 bases between them. Germline V CDR1 and CDR2: SGHRS, YFSETQ.

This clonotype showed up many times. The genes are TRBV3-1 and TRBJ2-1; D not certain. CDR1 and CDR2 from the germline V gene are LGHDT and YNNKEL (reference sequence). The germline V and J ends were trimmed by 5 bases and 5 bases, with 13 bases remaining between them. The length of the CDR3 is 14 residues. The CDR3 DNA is TGTGCCAGCAGCTCGCCTAACTCGGACAATGAGCAGTTCTTC. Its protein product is CASSSPNSDNEQFF.

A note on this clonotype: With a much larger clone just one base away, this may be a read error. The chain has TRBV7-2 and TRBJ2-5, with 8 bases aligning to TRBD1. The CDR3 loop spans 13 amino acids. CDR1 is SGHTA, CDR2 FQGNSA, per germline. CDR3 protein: CASSDRGRESQYF. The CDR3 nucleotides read TGTGCCAGCAGCGACAGGGGAAGAGAGTCCCAGTACTTC.

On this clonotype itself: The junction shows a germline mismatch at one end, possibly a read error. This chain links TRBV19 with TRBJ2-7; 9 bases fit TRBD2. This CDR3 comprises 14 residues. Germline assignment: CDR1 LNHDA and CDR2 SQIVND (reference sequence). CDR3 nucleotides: TGTGACAGTAGTGTTGCGGGAGGGCCGGACGAGCAGTACTTC. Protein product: CDSSVAGGPDEQYF. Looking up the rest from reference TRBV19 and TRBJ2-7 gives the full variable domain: DGGITQSPKYLFRKEGQNVTLSCEQNLNHDAMYWYRQDPGQGLRLIYYSQIVNDFQKGDIAEGYSVSREKKESFPLTVTSAQKNPTAFYLCDSSVAGGPDEQYFGPGTRLTVT.